A selection of T cell receptor beta chains follows, all from one sample in a study of PD-L1 blockade in urothelial cancer. Profiling relied on immunoSEQ multiplex PCR, and the TCRdb table lists in-frame clones only, not all of them. Here the sample spans about 50,000 clones, under 85% being singletons. This sample comprised PBMCs, obtained around atezolizumab (anti-PD-L1) treatment. Receptors originate from a man in his forties or fifties with urothelial cancer. Each CDR3 is given with its conserved first and last residue. The D gene is left open where the match is weak. For some rows the clone size is stated as once, few or many, or as a class when expanded; others skip it.

d_call j_call clone_size v_call cdr3_aa cdr3_nt
NA TRBJ2-1 few TRBV6-5 CASSYSTGGYNEQFF TGTGCCAGCAGTTACTCCACAGGTGGTTACAATGAGCAGTTCTTC
NA TRBJ2-1 NA TRBV2 CASSAPGRDNEQFF TGTGCCAGCAGTGCCCCTGGGCGGGACAATGAGCAGTTCTTC
TRBD1 TRBJ1-6 NA TRBV7-9 CASSPPRGTGNSEDSPLHF TGTGCCAGCAGCCCGCCTCGGGGGACAGGGAACAGCGAGGATTCACCCCTCCACTTT
NA TRBJ2-5 NA TRBV7-2 CASSFRETQYF TGTGCCAGCAGTTTCAGGGAGACCCAGTACTTC
NA TRBJ2-5 NA TRBV10-1 CASSEGGSRSQETQYF TGCGCCAGCAGTGAAGGCGGGTCGCGGTCCCAAGAGACCCAGTACTTC
NA TRBJ1-3 NA TRBV10-1 CASSPTAGVGNTIYF TGCGCCAGCAGTCCCACGGCAGGGGTTGGAAACACCATATATTTT
TRBD1 TRBJ1-6 NA TRBV4-1 CASSQERRQGYSPLHF TGCGCCAGCAGCCAAGAGAGGAGACAGGGATACTCACCCCTCCACTTT
NA TRBJ1-5 once TRBV27 CASSSETVSNQPQHF TGTGCCAGCAGTTCGGAGACGGTTAGCAATCAGCCCCAGCATTTT
NA TRBJ2-2 NA TRBV27 CASSFGGELFF TGTGCCAGCAGTTTCGGCGGGGAGCTGTTTTTT
NA TRBJ2-7 NA TRBV29-1 CSALWQVPPYEQYF TGCAGCGCTCTGTGGCAGGTGCCTCCCTACGAGCAGTACTTC
NA TRBJ1-2 NA TRBV7-9 CASSLGGVRGNENGYTF TGTGCCAGCAGCTTGGGGGGGGTAAGGGGTAACGAGAATGGCTACACCTTC
TRBD1 TRBJ1-5 once TRBV30 CAWSGNRGRQPQHF TGTGCCTGGAGTGGGAACAGGGGACGTCAGCCCCAGCATTTT
TRBD2 TRBJ2-5 NA TRBV27 CASSLTGGRTGQETQYF TGTGCCAGCAGTCTCACGGGCGGGAGAACGGGCCAAGAGACCCAGTACTTC
TRBD1 TRBJ1-1 once TRBV4-3 CASSQEITRGMNTEAFF TGCGCCAGCAGCCAAGAAATAACCAGGGGGATGAACACTGAAGCTTTCTTT
NA TRBJ2-3 NA TRBV20-1 CSARYSDTQYF TGCAGTGCTAGGTACTCAGATACGCAGTATTTT
TRBD2 TRBJ2-3 NA TRBV19 CASSILGLAGGRGTDTQYF TGTGCCAGTAGTATACTTGGACTAGCGGGAGGTAGGGGCACAGATACGCAGTATTTT
NA TRBJ2-1 NA TRBV5-5 CASSSRDLEQFF TGTGCCAGCAGCTCCCGGGACTTAGAGCAGTTCTTC
TRBD1 TRBJ1-2 NA TRBV5-8 CASSFGGQGRSYTF TGTGCCAGCAGCTTCGGGGGACAGGGTAGGAGCTACACCTTC
TRBD1 TRBJ2-3 NA TRBV29-1 CSVGDRGPDTQYF TGCAGCGTGGGGGACAGGGGTCCAGATACGCAGTATTTT
NA TRBJ2-3 NA TRBV27 CASSPSLGVGTDTQYF TGTGCCAGCAGCCCAAGCTTAGGAGTTGGCACAGATACGCAGTATTTT
TRBD1 TRBJ1-2 NA TRBV9 CASSVFRDRVIVGYGYTF TGTGCCAGCAGCGTATTCCGGGACAGGGTGATCGTAGGCTATGGCTACACCTTC
NA TRBJ2-7 NA TRBV6-5 CASKEGPPYEQYF TGTGCCAGCAAGGAGGGGCCCCCCTACGAGCAGTACTTC
TRBD1 TRBJ2-7 few TRBV29-1 CSAGQDTYEQYF TGCAGCGCGGGACAGGACACCTACGAGCAGTACTTC
NA TRBJ2-5 NA TRBV29-1 CSVERRGRQETQYF TGCAGCGTTGAAAGGCGGGGCAGGCAAGAGACCCAGTACTTC